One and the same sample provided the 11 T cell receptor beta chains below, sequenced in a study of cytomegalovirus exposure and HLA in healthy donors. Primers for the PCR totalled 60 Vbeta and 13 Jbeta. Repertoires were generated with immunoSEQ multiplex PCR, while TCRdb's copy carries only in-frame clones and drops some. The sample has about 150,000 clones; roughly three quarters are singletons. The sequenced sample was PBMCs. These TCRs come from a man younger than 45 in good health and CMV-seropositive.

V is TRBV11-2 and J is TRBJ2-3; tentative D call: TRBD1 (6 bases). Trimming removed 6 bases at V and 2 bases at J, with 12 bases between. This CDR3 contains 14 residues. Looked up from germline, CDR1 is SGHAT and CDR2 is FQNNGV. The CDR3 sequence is CASSWDTNTDTQYF. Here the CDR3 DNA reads TGTGCCAGCAGTTGGGACACCAACACAGATACGCAGTATTTT.

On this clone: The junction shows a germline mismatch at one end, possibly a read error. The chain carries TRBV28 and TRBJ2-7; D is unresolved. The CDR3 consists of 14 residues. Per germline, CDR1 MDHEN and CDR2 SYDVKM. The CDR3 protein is CASSLDEVSSEQYF. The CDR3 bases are TGTGCCAGCAGTTTAGATGAGGTTTCCTCCGAGCAGTACTTC.

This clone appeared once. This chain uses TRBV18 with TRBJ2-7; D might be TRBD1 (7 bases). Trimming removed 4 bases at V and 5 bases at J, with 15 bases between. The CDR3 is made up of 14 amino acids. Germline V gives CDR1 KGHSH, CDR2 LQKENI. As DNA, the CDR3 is TGTGCCAGCTCACAGAGACAGGGAGGAAACGAGCAGTACTTC. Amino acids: CASSQRQGGNEQYF.

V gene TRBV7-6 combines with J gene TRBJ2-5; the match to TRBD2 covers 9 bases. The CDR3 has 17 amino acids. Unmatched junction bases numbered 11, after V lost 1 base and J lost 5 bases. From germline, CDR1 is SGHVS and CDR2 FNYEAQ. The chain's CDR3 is CASSLGVSGSGGETQYF. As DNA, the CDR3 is TGTGCCAGCAGCTTAGGGGTTAGCGGGAGTGGAGGGGAGACCCAGTACTTC.

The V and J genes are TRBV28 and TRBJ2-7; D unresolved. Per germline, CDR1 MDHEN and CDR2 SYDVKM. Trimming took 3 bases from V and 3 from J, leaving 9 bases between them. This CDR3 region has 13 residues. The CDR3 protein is CASSFSADYEQYF. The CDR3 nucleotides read TGTGCCAGCAGTTTTTCCGCGGACTACGAGCAGTACTTC. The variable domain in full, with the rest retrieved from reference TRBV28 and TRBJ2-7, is DVKVTQSSRYLVKRTGEKVFLECVQDMDHENMFWYRQDPGLGLRLIYFSYDVKMKEKGDIPEGYSVSREKKERFSLILESASTNQTSMYLCASSFSADYEQYFGPGTRLTVT.

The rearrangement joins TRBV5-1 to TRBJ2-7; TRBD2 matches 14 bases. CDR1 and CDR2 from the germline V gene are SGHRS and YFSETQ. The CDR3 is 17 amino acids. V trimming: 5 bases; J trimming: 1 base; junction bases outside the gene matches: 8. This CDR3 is CASSHGLAGGGSYEQYF. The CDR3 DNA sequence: TGCGCCAGCAGTCACGGACTAGCGGGGGGTGGGTCCTACGAGCAGTACTTC.

The CDR3 region is CASTPGGPDSNTEAFF. CDR3 DNA: TGTGCCAGCACCCCCGGAGGGCCAGACTCAAACACTGAAGCTTTCTTT. The genes are TRBV27 and TRBJ1-1; no definite D call. The germline V and J ends were trimmed by 7 bases and 2 bases, with 20 bases remaining between them. CDR1 and CDR2 (germline): MNHEY, SMNVEV (reference sequence). This CDR3 is 16 amino acids long.

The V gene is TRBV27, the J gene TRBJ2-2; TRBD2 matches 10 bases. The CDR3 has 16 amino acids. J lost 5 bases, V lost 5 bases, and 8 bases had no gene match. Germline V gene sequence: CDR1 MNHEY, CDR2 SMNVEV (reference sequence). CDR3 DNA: TGTGCCAGCAGTATCGGGCCTAGCGGGAGAACCGGGGAGCTGTTTTTT. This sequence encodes CASSIGPSGRTGELFF.

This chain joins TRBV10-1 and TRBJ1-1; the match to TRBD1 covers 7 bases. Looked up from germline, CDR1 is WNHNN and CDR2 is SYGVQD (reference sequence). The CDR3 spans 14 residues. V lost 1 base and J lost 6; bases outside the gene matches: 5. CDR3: CASSEWQGVSEAFF. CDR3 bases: TGCGCCAGCAGTGAGTGGCAGGGGGTCTCTGAAGCTTTCTTT.

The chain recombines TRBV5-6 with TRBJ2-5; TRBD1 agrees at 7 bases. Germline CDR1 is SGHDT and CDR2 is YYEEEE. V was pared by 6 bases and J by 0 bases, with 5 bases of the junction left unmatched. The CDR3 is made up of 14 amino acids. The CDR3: CASTRGQYQETQYF. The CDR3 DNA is TGTGCCAGCACCCGGGGACAGTACCAAGAGACCCAGTACTTC.

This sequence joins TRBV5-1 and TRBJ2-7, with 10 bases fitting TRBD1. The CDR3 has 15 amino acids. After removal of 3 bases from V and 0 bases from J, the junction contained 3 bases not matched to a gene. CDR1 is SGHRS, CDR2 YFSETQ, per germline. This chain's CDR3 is CASSYGTGVSYEQYF. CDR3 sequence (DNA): TGCGCCAGCAGCTACGGGACAGGGGTCTCCTACGAGCAGTACTTC. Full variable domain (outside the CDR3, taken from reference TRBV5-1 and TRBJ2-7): KAGVTQTPRYLIKTRGQQVTLSCSPISGHRSVSWYQQTPGQGLQFLFEYFSETQRNKGNFPGRFSGRQFSNSRSEMNVSTLELGDSALYLCASSYGTGVSYEQYFGPGTRLTVT.